This T cell receptor beta chain is drawn from a study of shared clonotypes between healthy human individuals. Generated by immunoSEQ multiplex PCR, the TCRdb table keeps only in-frame clones and is missing some. The sample carries about a million clones, roughly 80% recorded once. Study outcomes and limitations: Among donors, clonotype sharing was expected to be affected by sequencing depth. The generation probabilities recorded for non-shared clonotypes fell below those of clonotypes shared by all four donors.

CDR1 and CDR2 (germline): SEHNR, FQNEAQ (reference sequence). The CDR3 covers 14 residues. With V trimmed by 8 bases and J by 5 bases, 10 bases remained unmatched. Only a few counts were recorded for this clone. Its antigen remains unidentified. This clonotype was sampled from a man between 18 and 29 years old in good health. Some clones in this sample may be carry-over from other donors' samples. The V call is TRBV7-9, the J call TRBJ1-1, with 8 positions matching TRBD1. The specimen sequenced was memory CD4+ T cells from PBMCs. Subset of the sample: CD45RA-negative fraction. Here the CDR3 reads CASLRMTGETEAFF. The CDR3, as DNA: TGTGCCAGCCTCCGGATGACAGGGGAAACTGAAGCTTTCTTT.